This TCR beta chain was sequenced for a study of blood T cell repertoires in COVID-19. Libraries were prepared by immunoSEQ multiplex PCR; TCRdb keeps only in-frame clonotypes and omits some of them. This sample has over 50,000 clones, with about nine tenths found just once. The J segment lost 0 bases and the V segment lost 4 bases, leaving 5 bases of the junction unmatched. Germline V lookup: CDR1 PRHDT, CDR2 FYEKMQ (reference sequence). There are 15 residues in the CDR3. This TCR derives from a human donor in a cohort sampled during active COVID-19. The sample comprised peripheral blood. The rearrangement joins TRBV13 to TRBJ2-7; 8 bases are shared with TRBD2. CDR3 protein: CASSSGLGSSYEQYF. CDR3 DNA: TGTGCCAGCAGCTCGGGACTAGGAAGCTCCTACGAGCAGTACTTC. Combining the CDR3 with reference TRBV13 and TRBJ2-7 gives the whole variable domain AAGVIQSPRHLIKEKRETATLKCYPIPRHDTVYWYQQGPGQDPQFLISFYEKMQSDKGSIPDRFSAQQFSDYHSELNMSSLELGDSALYFCASSSGLGSSYEQYFGPGTRLTVT.